These 18 T cell receptor beta chains came from one sample sequenced in a study of cytomegalovirus exposure and HLA in healthy donors. In the PCR, 60 Vbeta and 13 Jbeta primers were used. This table comes from immunoSEQ multiplex PCR, and its TCRdb copy is limited to in-frame clones, with some not included. There are under 300,000 clones in the sample; around two thirds occur only once, and under 3% lies in the top ten. Source material: PBMCs. The receptors were sampled from a female donor in good health and CMV-seronegative.

This chain links TRBV28 with TRBJ2-6; D gene uncertain. The germline V gene encodes CDR1 MDHEN and CDR2 SYDVKM. This CDR3 is 19 amino acids long. V was pared by 3 bases and J by 0 bases, with 18 bases between. The CDR3 region is CASSLRHLGKVSGANVLTF. CDR3 sequence (DNA): TGTGCCAGCAGTTTGCGACATCTCGGCAAGGTCTCTGGGGCCAACGTCCTGACTTTC.

The chain links TRBV4-1 to TRBJ2-7; weak D call: TRBD2 (6 bases). This CDR3 comprises 15 residues. Germline assignment: CDR1 MGHRA and CDR2 YSYEKL. With 5 bases removed from V and 2 bases from J, the gap between germline ends came to 16 bases. CDR3 bases: TGCGCCAGCAGCTTCGGCCTAGGCGGGACCTACGAGCAGTACTTC. This gives the protein CASSFGLGGTYEQYF.

This chain connects TRBV7-9 to TRBJ1-2; 7 bases are shared with TRBD1. Germline loops: CDR1 SEHNR, CDR2 FQNEAQ (reference sequence). With V trimmed by 5 bases and J by 0 bases, 9 bases remained unmatched. CDR3 length equals 16 residues. The CDR3, as DNA: TGTGCCAGCAGCCTCGGACAGGAGCCGACTAACTATGGCTACACCTTC. It encodes CASSLGQEPTNYGYTF.

The chain couples TRBV7-8 to TRBJ1-2, with D possibly being TRBD1 (6 bases). Deletions cut 1 base from V and 8 bases from J, with 17 bases between. The CDR3 length is 15 residues. The germline gives CDR1 SGHVS, CDR2 FQNEAQ. DNA of the CDR3: TGTGCCAGCAGCTTAGTTGGCCAGGGGTTACGCGGCTACACCTTC. Translation gives CASSLVGQGLRGYTF.

A remark on this clone: An end of the junction does not agree with germline; a read error may underlie this. The genes are TRBV15 and TRBJ2-7; 7 bases match TRBD2. This CDR3 has 15 residues. Germline lookup yields CDR1 LNHNV and CDR2 YYDKDF (reference sequence). CDR3 DNA: TGTGCCACCAGCAGAGAGGGAGGGCCCTCCTACGAGCAGTGCTTC. Translated, it gives CATSREGGPSYEQCF.

This chain connects TRBV7-9 to TRBJ2-7; possibly TRBD2 for D (6 bases). V shed 5 bases and J shed 2 bases, with 13 bases lying between them. This CDR3 has 14 residues. The germline gives CDR1 SEHNR, CDR2 FQNEAQ (reference sequence). CDR3 residues: CASSPRDGTYEQYF. CDR3 in DNA: TGTGCCAGCAGCCCGCGGGACGGTACCTACGAGCAGTACTTC.

The rearrangement joins TRBV11-2 to TRBJ2-1; 14 nucleotides agree with TRBD2. Germline V gives CDR1 SGHAT, CDR2 FQNNGV. V shed 6 bases and J 5 bases; nucleotides not matched to a gene: 9. This CDR3 spans 17 amino acids. CDR3: CASSHRPGLAGDNEQFF. CDR3 in DNA: TGTGCCAGCAGTCATCGTCCGGGACTAGCGGGAGACAATGAGCAGTTCTTC.

The V and J genes are TRBV2 and TRBJ2-7; tentatively, D is TRBD1 (6 bases). The V gene's germline CDR1 is SNHLY and CDR2 FYNNEI. The CDR3 length is 14 residues. The ends were cut back, 7 bases at V and 4 bases at J, with 17 bases in the middle. The CDR3 nucleotides are TGTGCCAGCATGGGGGCTAGATGGGTTTACGAGCAGTACTTC. It encodes CASMGARWVYEQYF. Looking up the rest from reference TRBV2 and TRBJ2-7 gives the full variable domain: EPEVTQTPSHQVTQMGQEVILRCVPISNHLYFYWYRQILGQKVEFLVSFYNNEISEKSEIFDDQFSVERPDGSNFTLKIRSTKLEDSAMYFCASMGARWVYEQYFGPGTRLTVT.

The chain combines TRBV30 with TRBJ2-2; a weak D match, TRBD2 (6 bases). Germline lookup yields CDR1 GTSNPN and CDR2 SVGIG (reference sequence). V dropped 6 bases and J dropped 2 bases, with 13 bases sitting between them. CDR3 length: 14 amino acids. This CDR3 is CACLPGLNTGELFF. DNA of the CDR3: TGTGCCTGCCTCCCAGGACTAAACACCGGGGAGCTGTTTTTT.

This rearrangement joins TRBV4-1 to TRBJ2-3; a possible D gene is TRBD2 (5 bases). This CDR3 spans 15 amino acids. Germline values: CDR1 MGHRA, CDR2 YSYEKL. V lost 4 bases and J 4 bases, leaving 15 bases between the germline ends. Here the CDR3 reads CASSPGISRADTQYF. CDR3 bases: TGCGCCAGCAGCCCCGGGATATCCAGAGCAGATACGCAGTATTTT.

V is TRBV5-1 and J is TRBJ2-7; tentative D call: TRBD1 (7 bases). This CDR3 contains 13 residues. V gave up 4 bases and J gave up 13 bases, with 21 bases separating them. From germline, CDR1 is SGHRS and CDR2 YFSETQ. Here the CDR3 DNA reads TGCGCCAGCAGCCCGGAGGGCCCCGGGACAGAATACTTC. This gives the protein CASSPEGPGTEYF. The variable domain in full, with the rest retrieved from reference TRBV5-1 and TRBJ2-7, is KAGVTQTPRYLIKTRGQQVTLSCSPISGHRSVSWYQQTPGQGLQFLFEYFSETQRNKGNFPGRFSGRQFSNSRSEMNVSTLELGDSALYLCASSPEGPGTEYFGPGTRLTVT.

The table lists this clone with a few counts. This chain connects TRBV27 to TRBJ2-2, with 12 bases that match TRBD2. V trimming: 8 bases; J trimming: 5 bases; junction bases outside the gene matches: 6. The CDR3 totals 15 residues. CDR1 is MNHEY, CDR2 SMNVEV, per germline (reference sequence). In DNA, the CDR3 is TGTGCCAGCGGACGACTAGCGGGAGTTACCGGGGAGCTGTTTTTT. This translates into CASGRLAGVTGELFF.

This chain links TRBV6-1 with TRBJ2-7; D ambiguous. Trimming pared 2 bases from V and 3 bases from J, leaving 8 bases between. This CDR3 is built from 13 residues. CDR1 and CDR2 (germline): MNHNS, SASEGT. This CDR3 is CASSERSHYEQYF. In DNA form, the CDR3 reads TGTGCCAGCAGTGAAAGGAGCCACTACGAGCAGTACTTC.

This chain joins TRBV6-6 and TRBJ2-7, with D unresolved. V lost 2 bases to trimming and J lost 5 bases, with 13 bases between them. The CDR3 loop spans 14 amino acids. Germline V gene lookup returns CDR1 MNHNY and CDR2 SVGAGI (reference sequence). The CDR3 nucleotides are TGTGCCAGCAGTTACCCGGGTGGAGTCGACGAGCAGTACTTC. It translates to CASSYPGGVDEQYF.

V and J are TRBV5-1 and TRBJ1-1; perhaps TRBD1 as D (5 bases). V was cut by 3 bases and J by 6 bases, with 6 bases left in between. This CDR3 region has 11 residues. CDR1 and CDR2 from the germline V gene are SGHRS and YFSETQ. The CDR3 DNA reads TGCGCCAGCAGCTGGGGGGCTGAAGCTTTCTTT. Translated, it gives CASSWGAEAFF.

V and J are TRBV7-6 and TRBJ2-1; D may be TRBD2 (5 bases). The CDR3 is made up of 14 amino acids. The germline V gene encodes CDR1 SGHVS and CDR2 FNYEAQ. The germline V and J ends were trimmed by 5 bases and 3 bases, with 11 bases remaining between them. CDR3 loop: CASSQRGSYNEQFF. CDR3 in DNA: TGTGCCAGCAGCCAGCGAGGGAGCTACAATGAGCAGTTCTTC.

This clone was counted only a few times. The gene calls are TRBV2 and TRBJ1-2, with D unresolved. V was trimmed by 0 bases and J by 4 bases, leaving 12 bases between them. CDR1 and CDR2 (germline): SNHLY, FYNNEI. This CDR3 region has 15 residues. The CDR3 loop reads CASSEAADSFYGYTF. The CDR3 bases are TGTGCCAGCAGTGAAGCGGCAGATTCTTTCTATGGCTACACCTTC. The whole variable domain, filled in from reference TRBV2 and TRBJ1-2, reads EPEVTQTPSHQVTQMGQEVILRCVPISNHLYFYWYRQILGQKVEFLVSFYNNEISEKSEIFDDQFSVERPDGSNFTLKIRSTKLEDSAMYFCASSEAADSFYGYTFGSGTRLTVV.

The chain recombines TRBV4-1 with TRBJ2-7, with 10 bases lining up with TRBD2. The V gene's germline CDR1 is MGHRA and CDR2 YSYEKL. CDR3 size: 15 residues. Trimming took 1 base from V and 5 from J; bases not matched to a gene: 5. CDR3 sequence (DNA): TGCGCCAGCAGCCAAGTAACTAGCGGGATCCACGAGCAGTACTTC. It encodes CASSQVTSGIHEQYF.